This TCR beta chain stems from a study of T cells in Graves' hyperthyroidism and ophthalmopathy. Study-wide results and caveats: Blood also held most thyroid clonotypes expanded beyond 0.001.

Amplified TCR beta CDR3 regions derived from RNA transcripts. First-round RT-PCR targeting the TCR CDR3 was performed with the HTBI primer set. TCRdb reanalysed the multiplex PCR reads using MiXCR and keeps one entry per CDR3 protein. The sample shows approximately 100,000 distinct CDR3 sequences, approximately 48% of them seen only once. Of note for this clonotype: What it binds is unknown.

PBMCs were sourced from approximately 9 ml fresh peripheral blood. This CDR3 contains 10 residues. CDR1 SNHLY and CDR2 FYNNEI come from the germline V gene. What was sequenced was blood. The chain links TRBV2 to TRBJ1-1; 7 bases align to TRBD1. This clonotype was sampled from a man aged 40-50 years with Graves' hyperthyroidism. The CDR3 here is CATGYTEAFF. The CDR3 DNA reads TGTGCGACAGGGTACACTGAAGCTTTCTTT.